Listed below are T cell receptor beta chains from one sample, sequenced in a study of Ad26.COV2.S vaccination and SARS-CoV-2 variants. The repertoire was sequenced with immunoSEQ multiplex PCR; TCRdb's copy has only in-frame clones and lacks some. The repertoire holds some 460,000 clones, with about 88% as singletons. Sequences were derived from peripheral blood, sampled in a trial of Ad26.COV2.S vaccine versus placebo. Source of these receptors: a person aged 18-60 years who received the Ad26.COV2.S COVID-19 vaccine or a placebo. The CDR3 runs from the conserved cysteine through the conserved F or W.

length | J | V | CDR3
14 | TRBJ1-6 | TRBV21-1 | CASSKGGENSPLHF
11 | TRBJ2-4 | TRBV2 | CASSVKNIQYF
15 | TRBJ2-7 | TRBV7-8 | CASSLGRGASKEQYF
14 | TRBJ2-7 | TRBV28 | CASREIAGVGEQYF
15 | TRBJ2-7 | TRBV7-3 | CASSLTRTATYEQYF
19 | TRBJ2-4 | TRBV7-2 | CASSLVGTGTPRAKNIQYF
14 | TRBJ2-3 | TRBV6-5 | CASSRRRRSDTQYF
13 | TRBJ1-3 | TRBV30 | CAWARGSGNTIYF
17 | TRBJ2-1 | TRBV7-9 | CASSLVWSSGSYNEQFF
15 | TRBJ2-7 | TRBV5-1 | CASSPTWTPNYEQYF
12 | TRBJ2-7 | TRBV30 | CAWTVDSYEQYF
17 | TRBJ2-4 | TRBV2 | CASSGDPGTLDENIQYF
13 | TRBJ2-2 | TRBV9 | CASSVHNTGELFF
14 | TRBJ2-7 | TRBV19 | CASSISDHTYEQYF
14 | TRBJ1-2 | TRBV28 | CASSLSGRYYGYTF
15 | TRBJ1-4 | TRBV15 | CATSPWQGINEKLFF
13 | TRBJ2-3 | TRBV5-1 | CASSLYSTDTQYF
11 | TRBJ2-1 | TRBV7-2 | CASSLGAVQFF
14 | TRBJ1-2 | TRBV11-2 | CASSLGTGGRGYTF
18 | TRBJ1-2 | TRBV11-2 | CASSPRTGWTFPNYGYTF
14 | TRBJ2-1 | TRBV7-3 | CASSLTAGNNEQFF
15 | TRBJ2-1 | TRBV6-2/TRBV6-3 | CASSYSPSGYNEQFF
13 | TRBJ2-7 | TRBV6-5 | CASSYFGSYEQYF
16 | TRBJ1-6 | TRBV19 | CASRDRQGAQNSPLHF
13 | TRBJ1-2 | TRBV27 | CASAVRGSAGYTF
13 | TRBJ2-2 | TRBV11-3 | CASSPQETGELFF
15 | TRBJ2-7 | TRBV11-2 | CASSLGLAGYYEQYF
14 | TRBJ1-1 | TRBV2 | CASRLDRGNTEAFF
11 | TRBJ2-5 | TRBV14 | CASSQGPTQYF
16 | TRBJ2-7 | TRBV3-1/TRBV3-2 | CASSHPGQEGNYEQYF
13 | TRBJ2-7 | TRBV6-5 | CASNGLGRYEQYF
13 | TRBJ1-5 | TRBV28 | CATHRGSYQPQHF
15 | TRBJ2-4 | TRBV10-3 | CAISESTGWLHIQYF
15 | TRBJ2-7 | TRBV6-5 | CASSADRGASYEQYF
13 | TRBJ2-1 | TRBV5-1 | CASSIPGAHEQFF
18 | TRBJ2-5 | TRBV4-2 | CASSQEGLKSANQETQYF
14 | TRBJ2-7 | TRBV19 | CASSIRPNRYEQYF
15 | TRBJ1-2 | TRBV7-2 | CASSLTGAPNYGYTF
15 | TRBJ2-5 | TRBV5-6 | CASSGGGTWGETQYF
16 | TRBJ1-3 | TRBV7-2 | CASSLDSSRSGNTIYF